This T cell receptor (beta chain) was documented in a study of blood T cell repertoires in COVID-19. Across the study: Samples representing acute and convalescent COVID-19 were sourced from the United States, Italy and Spain.

Assay: immunoSEQ multiplex PCR; the TCRdb copy retains only in-frame clones and omits some. Here the sample spans about 300,000 clones, around 90% being singletons. Sequenced input: peripheral blood. The origin of this receptor is a man between 65 and 85 years old with acute or convalescent COVID-19.

The CDR3 reads CASSPNLAGGLQETQYF. CDR3 coding DNA: TGTGCCAGCTCACCGAACCTAGCGGGGGGCCTCCAAGAGACCCAGTACTTC. This chain connects TRBV18 to TRBJ2-5; 11 bases line up with TRBD2. Trimming cost V 3 bases and J 1 base; bases outside gene matches: 7. The length of the CDR3 is 17 residues. From germline, CDR1 is KGHSH and CDR2 LQKENI.